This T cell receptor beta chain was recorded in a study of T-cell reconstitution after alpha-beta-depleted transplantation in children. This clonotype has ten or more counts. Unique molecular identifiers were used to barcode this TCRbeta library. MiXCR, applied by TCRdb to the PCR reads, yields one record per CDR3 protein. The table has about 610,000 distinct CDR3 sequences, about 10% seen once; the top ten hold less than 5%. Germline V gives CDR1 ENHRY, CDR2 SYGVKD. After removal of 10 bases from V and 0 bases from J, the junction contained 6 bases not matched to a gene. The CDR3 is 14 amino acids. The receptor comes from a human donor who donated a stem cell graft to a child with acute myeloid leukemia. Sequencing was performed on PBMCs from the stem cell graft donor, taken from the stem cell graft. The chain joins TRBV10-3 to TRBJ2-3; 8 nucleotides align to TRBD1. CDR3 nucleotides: TGTGCCAGCGGACAGGGCTTTAGCACAGATACGCAGTATTTT. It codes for CASGQGFSTDTQYF.